Listed below are T cell receptor beta chains from one sample, sequenced in a study of T cells in Graves' hyperthyroidism and ophthalmopathy. TCRdb reprocessed the multiplex PCR reads with MiXCR, giving one entry per CDR3 protein. The table records approximately 400,000 distinct CDR3 sequences, around 15% of them present only once. Material: blood. The receptors were gathered from a man aged 45-65 years with Graves' ophthalmopathy. Both conserved end residues are part of each CDR3. The D gene is left open where the match is weak. The size of a clone is reported for some rows only, either as once, few or many, or as a class for expanded clones.

>TRBV30|13|many|TRBJ1-1|TRBD1
CAWSSDRATEAFF
TGTGCCTGGAGTTCCGACAGGGCCACTGAAGCTTTCTTT
>TRBV20-1|13|many|TRBJ2-3|TRBD1
CSASGTGADTQYF
TGCAGTGCTAGCGGTACAGGGGCGGATACGCAGTATTTT
>TRBV3-1|14|many|TRBJ2-1|-
CASSRSTTGLEQFF
TGTGCCAGCAGTCGAAGTACCACAGGGCTTGAGCAGTTCTTC
>TRBV11-2|16|-|TRBJ2-3|TRBD2
CASSLGLAGYADTQYF
TGTGCCAGCAGCTTGGGACTAGCGGGATATGCGGATACGCAGTATTTT
>TRBV20-1|11|few|TRBJ2-5|-
CSAAGASTQYF
TGCAGTGCCGCTGGGGCGTCGACCCAGTACTTC
>TRBV11-3|14|many|TRBJ2-3|-
CASSLSGSTDTQYF
TGTGCCAGCAGCTTAAGCGGGAGCACAGATACGCAGTATTTT
>TRBV14|15|-|TRBJ2-1|-
CASSPGPSSYNEQLF
TGTGCCAGCAGCCCGGGCCCAAGCTCCTACAATGAGCAGCTCTTC
>TRBV20-1|13|-|TRBJ2-3|TRBD2
CSATYGTSDTQYF
TGCAGTGCCACCTACGGGACTAGCGATACGCAGTATTTT
>TRBV18|14|many|TRBJ2-3|-
CASSPPLGMDTQYF
TGTGCCAGCTCACCACCCCTCGGGATGGATACGCAGTATTTT
>TRBV20-1|15|many|TRBJ2-1|TRBD2
CSARGSSGSPDEQFF
TGCAGTGCTAGAGGTAGTAGCGGGTCCCCCGATGAGCAGTTCTTC
>TRBV20-1|14|few|TRBJ1-5|-
CSASRRASLGSQHF
TGCAGTGCTAGTCGCAGGGCAAGCCTCGGGTCCCAGCATTTT
>TRBV2|15|many|TRBJ1-1|TRBD1
CASSEPGTVNTEAFF
TGTGCCAGCAGTGAACCCGGGACAGTGAACACTGAAGCTTTCTTT
>TRBV12-3/TRBV12-4|12|many|TRBJ2-7|-
CASSLTRHEQYF
TGTGCCAGCAGCCTTACTAGACACGAGCAGTACTTC
>TRBV29-1|12|-|TRBJ2-7|-
CSVEESSLEQYF
TGCAGCGTTGAGGAAAGTTCGCTGGAGCAGTACTTC
>TRBV10-3|15|many|TRBJ1-1|-
CAISETGTENTEAFF
TGTGCCATCAGTGAAACCGGGACTGAGAACACTGAAGCTTTCTTT
>TRBV12-3/TRBV12-4|14|many|TRBJ1-5|-
CASSLAIVGQPQHF
TGTGCCAGCAGTTTAGCGATCGTGGGTCAGCCCCAGCATTTT
>TRBV19|14|-|TRBJ1-6|-
CASSKTAGNSPLHF
TGTGCCAGTAGCAAGACGGCGGGGAATTCACCCCTCCACTTT
>TRBV24-1|15|few|TRBJ2-7|TRBD1
CATSDSGTVFYEQYF
TGTGCCACCAGTGATTCCGGGACAGTATTCTACGAGCAGTACTTC
>TRBV25-1|14|few|TRBJ2-7|-
CASSDQGLFYEQYF
TGTGCCAGCAGTGACCAGGGTCTTTTCTACGAGCAGTACTTC
>TRBV7-6|13|few|TRBJ1-1|-
CASSSERGREAFF
TGTGCCAGCAGCTCCGAACGGGGGCGTGAAGCTTTCTTT
>TRBV5-1|18|many|TRBJ2-3|TRBD2
CASSWGTSGRAVTDTQYF
TGCGCCAGCAGCTGGGGGACTAGCGGGAGGGCCGTCACAGATACGCAGTATTTT
>TRBV9|15|few|TRBJ2-7|-
CASSTGQTGLHEQYF
TGTGCCAGCAGCACGGGACAGACGGGACTCCACGAGCAGTACTTC